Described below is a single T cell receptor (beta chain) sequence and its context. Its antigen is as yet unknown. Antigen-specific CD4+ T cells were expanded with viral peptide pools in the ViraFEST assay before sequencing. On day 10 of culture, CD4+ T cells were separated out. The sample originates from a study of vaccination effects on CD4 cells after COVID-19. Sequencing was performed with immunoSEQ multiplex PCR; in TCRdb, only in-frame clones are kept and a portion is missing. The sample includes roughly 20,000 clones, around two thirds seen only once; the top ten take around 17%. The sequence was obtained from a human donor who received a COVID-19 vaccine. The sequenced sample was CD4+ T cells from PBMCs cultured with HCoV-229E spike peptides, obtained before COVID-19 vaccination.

CDR3 protein: CASSQDQSTDQETQYF. The CDR3 DNA is TGTGCCAGCAGCCAAGATCAGAGTACGGACCAAGAGACCCAGTACTTC. V and J are TRBV4-2 and TRBJ2-5; D gene unclear. Trimming pared 0 bases from V and 0 bases from J, leaving 11 bases between. Germline values: CDR1 LGHNA, CDR2 YNFKEQ. This CDR3 is built from 16 residues.